Listed here are 11 T cell receptor beta chains from one sample, sequenced in a study of shared clonotypes between healthy human individuals. Produced via immunoSEQ multiplex PCR; TCRdb's table is partial and in-frame only. The profile shows around 1.9 million clones, roughly 93% of them singletons. CD45RO-negative, CCR7-positively selected cells formed the naive CD8 fraction, excluding terminally differentiated effector memory CD45RA+ cells. The specimen sequenced was naive CD8+ T cells from PBMCs. These receptors were obtained from a man aged 18 to 30 in good health. Some clones in this sample may be carry-over from other donors' samples.

About this clone: Other DNA sequences from this sample encode an identical CDR3 as well. The chain recombines TRBV29-1 with TRBJ2-7, with D perhaps matching TRBD1 or TRBD2 (5 bases each). V shed 7 bases and J shed 3 bases, with 10 bases lying between them. The CDR3 runs to 11 residues. In germline, CDR1 is SQVTM, CDR2 ANQGSEA. In nucleotides, the CDR3 is TGCAGCGCGTCAGGGAGCTACGAGCAGTACTTC. Encoded protein: CSASGSYEQYF.

This clone has a handful of counts. V usage is TRBV29-1 and J usage is TRBJ2-1; TRBD2 matches 14 bases. CDR3 length equals 16 residues. V trimming: 5 bases; J trimming: 8 bases; junction bases outside the gene matches: 11. The germline CDR1 and CDR2 sequences are SQVTM and ANQGSEA. CDR3 amino acids: CSVNTVGTSGRYEQFF. The CDR3 DNA is TGCAGCGTTAATACCGTTGGGACTAGCGGGAGATATGAGCAGTTCTTC.

The V call is TRBV4-3, the J call TRBJ2-7, with D possibly being TRBD1 (5 bases). V was pared by 1 base and J by 5 bases, with 9 bases between. Germline CDR1 is LGHNA and CDR2 is YSLEER. The CDR3 is made up of 13 amino acids. CDR3 in DNA: TGCGCCAGCAGCCAAGGGTCCAGGGACGAGCAGTACTTC. This encodes CASSQGSRDEQYF.

V and J are TRBV28 and TRBJ2-2; 8 nucleotides line up with TRBD2. J gave up 1 base and V 7 bases, and 8 bases lay outside the gene matches. The V gene's germline CDR1 is MDHEN and CDR2 SYDVKM. CDR3 length equals 16 residues. CDR3 nucleotides: TGTGCCAGCATCAACGGGGCGGGAGGGAACACCGGGGAGCTGTTTTTT. Its translation is CASINGAGGNTGELFF.

This chain uses TRBV6-4 with TRBJ2-1; tentatively, D is TRBD2 (6 bases). Trimming left V 6 bases short and J 0 bases short, with 15 bases between. CDR3 size: 16 residues. Germline V gene data show CDR1 as MRHNA and CDR2 as SNTAGT. CDR3 sequence: CASSGLAESSYNEQFF. The CDR3 nucleotides read TGTGCCAGCAGCGGCTTAGCGGAGAGCTCCTACAATGAGCAGTTCTTC.

V and J are TRBV5-4 and TRBJ1-5; the match to TRBD1 covers 8 bases. The CDR3 sequence is 15 residues long. V lost 3 bases to trimming and J lost 7 bases; unmatched junction nucleotides: 9. Germline assignment: CDR1 SGHNT and CDR2 YYREEE (reference sequence). The CDR3 DNA is TGTGCCAGCAGCTCACAGGGGGAAAGACGCCAGCCCCAGCATTTT. Translation gives CASSSQGERRQPQHF.

As concerns this clone: Other DNA sequences of this sample code for an identical CDR3. This sequence joins TRBV7-9 and TRBJ2-5; unclear D gene. Between the trimmed V and J ends, which lost 1 base and 5 bases, there was a span of 2 bases. The CDR3 has 11 residues. The germline V gene has CDR1 SEHNR and CDR2 FQNEAQ (reference sequence). This CDR3 is CASSLVETQYF. The CDR3 DNA reads as TGTGCCAGCAGCTTAGTTGAGACCCAGTACTTC.

The rearrangement joins TRBV13 to TRBJ2-2; D unresolved. CDR3 length equals 15 residues. Germline loops: CDR1 PRHDT, CDR2 FYEKMQ (reference sequence). Trimming took off 5 bases at V and 0 bases at J, with 10 bases between the two ends. CDR3 in amino acids: CASSPDRANTGELFF. As DNA, the CDR3 is TGTGCCAGCAGCCCAGACCGAGCGAACACCGGGGAGCTGTTTTTT.

The chain has TRBV27 and TRBJ1-2; 8 bases map to TRBD1. There are 14 residues in the CDR3. CDR1 is MNHEY, CDR2 SMNVEV, per germline (reference sequence). The V gene end was trimmed by 3 bases and the J gene end by 7 bases; junction bases not matched to a gene: 7. The CDR3 region is CASSFSGQGRGYTF. DNA of the CDR3: TGTGCCAGCAGTTTTTCAGGACAGGGACGTGGCTACACCTTC.

V gene TRBV6-5 combines with J gene TRBJ2-5; maybe TRBD1 (5 bases). Germline loops: CDR1 MNHEY, CDR2 SVGAGI. This CDR3 has 15 residues. V lost 7 bases and J 1 base, leaving 16 bases between the germline ends. As DNA, the CDR3 is TGTGCCAGCACCCCCTGGGGCGGCACCCAAGAGACCCAGTACTTC. Translation gives CASTPWGGTQETQYF.

The chain carries TRBV15 and TRBJ2-3; tentatively, D is TRBD2 (5 bases). The germline V and J ends were trimmed by 2 bases and 0 bases, with 12 bases remaining between them. The CDR3 length is 16 residues. CDR1 and CDR2 (germline): LNHNV, YYDKDF (reference sequence). The CDR3 sequence: CATSRSGRTSTDTQYF. The CDR3 bases are TGTGCCACCAGCAGATCTGGGCGGACTAGCACAGATACGCAGTATTTT.